This TCR beta chain was identified in a study of T cell responses to AZD1222 COVID-19 vaccine (dated by TCRdb to the early 2020s). For context, the study as a whole: A total of approximately 230 trial participants underwent TCR sequencing, of whom some 210 received two doses of AZD1222 and about 25 received two doses of the MenACWY control vaccine. Trial participants were enrolled by age into 18-55, 56-69 and 70-plus year subgroups, with about 150, 28 and 57 TCR-sequenced participants respectively. What the study reported, not specific to this receptor: After two AZD1222 doses, spike-specific TCR breadth and depth were significantly higher than at day 0 and than in MenACWY recipients. Vaccine-associated CD4 TCRs spanned the whole spike protein, with dominant responses in regions 160-218 and 743-854. No day 14 peak-response samples were available, so repertoires were characterized only after the peak T cell response. Epitopes outside the regions mutated in the B.1.351 and B.1.1.7 variants were reportedly recognized by nearly half of the unique spike-specific TCRs. Conclusions about previously exposed vaccinees are limited because only six or seven AZD1222 recipients were SARS-CoV-2 seropositive at baseline. Most participants were white British and females outnumbered males, and the authors suggested that clonal diversity may have been underestimated. In the small 56-69-year group, the increase in depth fell short of significance, most likely because of low power.

Details on this clone: Its binding antigen is unknown. Base qualities are missing; no much larger clone stands one base away.

Read against the paper, the sample's time point label means: about 28 days (+/-7) after the second vaccine dose. The treatment or condition label of this sample denotes: meningococcal conjugate vaccine given as trial control. The vaccinee samples were drawn from two UK trials, COV001 and COV002, one of which was a single-blind randomized controlled phase 2/3 trial testing AZD1222 (ChAdOx1 nCoV-19) in healthy adults. For TCRbeta chain sequencing, PBMC samples from trial participants were taken at day 0 and at day 28 after the second dose. The CDR3 regions of human TCRbeta chains were subjected to immunosequencing. Per the authors' processing: Repertoire TCRs were matched against a reference library of SARS-CoV-2-specific TCRs generated with the MIRA antigen-specificity platform. Breadth was defined as the fraction of unique TCRs that were SARS-CoV-2-associated. Depth was defined as the fraction of total T cells that were SARS-CoV-2-associated. Each spike-specific TCR was assigned to its reactive spike region and to a CD4 or CD8 class using the MIRA data. Log10-transformed breadth and depth values were compared by one-way ANOVA with Sidak's multiple comparisons tests. TCRdb took this table from immuneACCESS and kept in-frame rearrangements with V and J called. Such tables lack part of the clones; where checked against another copy, unresolved V genes explain under half of the gap, and the rest is unexplained. The V and J calls and clone size are taken from that table; D and trimming were inferred from the DNA. This sample comprises about 210,000 clones, around 94% of them detected only once. Of the sample, 1.7% is held by the ten largest clones.

This sequence was found in an adult who received the MenACWY meningococcal vaccine as a control. The sequenced sample was peripheral blood, obtained 28 days after the second dose of the MenACWY control vaccine.

The CDR3 loop reads CASSLVGKQYF. The DNA sequence reads TGTGCCAGCAGCCTCGTGGGCAAGCAGTACTTC. The V and J genes are TRBV7-2 and TRBJ2-7; the D gene remains uncertain. The germline ends are 10 bases apart after V is trimmed by 5 bases and J by 8 bases. For CDR1 and CDR2, the germline V gene lists SGHTA and FQGNSA. Inclusive of the bounding cysteine and phenylalanine, the CDR3 is 11 residues long. Just the 33-base CDR3 DNA is kept, in frame starting at base 1. Full variable domain (CDR3 extended with the reference TRBV7-2 and TRBJ2-7 proteins): GAGVSQSPSNKVTEKGKDVELRCDPISGHTALYWYRQSLGQGLEFLIYFQGNSAPDKSGLPSDRFSAERTGGSVSTLTIQRTQQEDSAVYLCASSLVGKQYFGPGTRLTVT.